Following are 18 T cell receptor beta chains from one sample sequenced in a study of cytomegalovirus exposure and HLA in healthy donors. PCR primers comprised 60 Vbeta and 13 Jbeta primers. TCRdb keeps only in-frame clones here, not all; method: immunoSEQ multiplex PCR. This table has about 120,000 clones, around 81% appearing once. Sequenced sample: PBMCs. These receptors were taken from a young woman in good health and CMV-seronegative.

The CDR3, as DNA: TGTGCCAGCAGGGGACCGGGCTCCGGGGGCGGGGAGCTGTTTTTT. Protein: CASRGPGSGGGELFF. This chain connects TRBV27 to TRBJ2-2; D is perhaps TRBD2 (6 bases). CDR1 is MNHEY and CDR2 is SMNVEV in the germline V gene (reference sequence). Between the trimmed V and J ends, which lost 6 bases and 7 bases, there was a span of 18 bases. The CDR3 has 15 residues.

The chain links TRBV2 to TRBJ2-3, with TRBD1 as a possible D gene (6 bases). CDR1 is SNHLY and CDR2 is FYNNEI in the germline V gene. V was clipped by 11 bases and J by 4 bases, with 16 bases between them. CDR3 length: 13 amino acids. CDR3 coding DNA: TGTGCCCGAGGTTCCCCAGGGGCAGATACGCAGTATTTT. It encodes CARGSPGADTQYF.

This chain connects TRBV5-1 to TRBJ1-2, with D maybe TRBD1 (5 bases). Deletions cut 5 bases from V and 0 bases from J, with 8 bases between. CDR1 and CDR2 from the germline V gene are SGHRS and YFSETQ. This CDR3 has 13 residues. CDR3 DNA: TGCGCCAGCAGGGTGACAGCTAACTATGGCTACACCTTC. Translated: CASRVTANYGYTF.

The chain uses TRBV7-2 and TRBJ1-4; 9 bases line up with TRBD1. The ends lost 5 bases at V and 8 bases at J; junction bases unmatched: 9. CDR3 length: 15 amino acids. The germline V gene has CDR1 SGHTA and CDR2 FQGNSA. The CDR3 nucleotides read TGTGCCAGCAGCCAGGGACAGGGCGTAACCGAAAAACTGTTTTTT. This translates into CASSQGQGVTEKLFF.

The rearrangement joins TRBV2 to TRBJ1-5; D might be TRBD1 (5 bases). The germline V gene encodes CDR1 SNHLY and CDR2 FYNNEI. The CDR3 covers 14 residues. The ends were cut back, 4 bases at V and 4 bases at J, with 11 bases in the middle. This CDR3 reads CASSVGAGNQPQHF. The CDR3 region has the DNA TGTGCCAGCAGTGTTGGGGCCGGTAATCAGCCCCAGCATTTT.

The CDR3 coding sequence is TGTGCCAGCTCGGGGGGAGGGCGTCGGCATGAGCAGTTCTTC. Its protein product is CASSGGGRRHEQFF. The chain employs TRBV6-1 and TRBJ2-1, with 7 positions matching TRBD2. Looked up from germline, CDR1 is MNHNS and CDR2 is SASEGT. This CDR3 region has 14 residues. With V trimmed by 8 bases and J by 8 bases, 12 bases remained unmatched.

The rearrangement joins TRBV5-1 to TRBJ2-7; possible D gene TRBD1, 6 bases. CDR3 length equals 14 residues. In germline, CDR1 is SGHRS, CDR2 YFSETQ. V lost 2 bases, J lost 3 bases, and 12 bases lay in between. The CDR3 nucleotides read TGCGCCAGCAGCTTCAGGGGTACGGGCTACGAGCAGTACTTC. It specifies CASSFRGTGYEQYF. The full variable domain, rest sourced from reference TRBV5-1 and TRBJ2-7, is KAGVTQTPRYLIKTRGQQVTLSCSPISGHRSVSWYQQTPGQGLQFLFEYFSETQRNKGNFPGRFSGRQFSNSRSEMNVSTLELGDSALYLCASSFRGTGYEQYFGPGTRLTVT.

This clone was seen just once. The rearrangement links TRBV4-3 to TRBJ1-2; 7 bases are shared with TRBD1. This CDR3 is built from 14 residues. V was clipped by 4 bases and J by 6 bases; unmatched bases: 8. Germline lookup yields CDR1 LGHNA and CDR2 YSLEER. CDR3 sequence reads: CASSRGTVSHGYTF. CDR3 DNA: TGCGCCAGCAGCCGCGGGACAGTATCTCATGGCTACACCTTC.

The V gene is TRBV9, the J gene TRBJ2-2; 7 nucleotides align to TRBD2. The length of the CDR3 is 16 residues. The germline V gene has CDR1 SGDLS and CDR2 YYNGEE. Unmatched junction bases numbered 5, after V lost 1 base and J lost 2 bases. The CDR3 loop is CASSVRLADNTGELFF. In nucleotides, the CDR3 is TGTGCCAGCAGCGTAAGGCTAGCGGATAACACCGGGGAGCTGTTTTTT.

This chain uses TRBV28 with TRBJ2-7; TRBD1 matches at 8 bases. After removal of 5 bases from V and 3 bases from J, the junction contained 9 bases not matched to a gene. This CDR3 is built from 15 residues. Per germline, CDR1 MDHEN and CDR2 SYDVKM. The chain's CDR3 is CASSPQGARGYEQYF. The CDR3 DNA reads TGTGCCAGCAGTCCCCAGGGGGCTAGGGGCTACGAGCAGTACTTC.

The chain combines TRBV2 with TRBJ2-7; D unresolved. Trimming shortened V by 3 bases and J by 3 bases, and 9 bases separated the two germline ends. The CDR3 contains 13 residues. Germline lookup yields CDR1 SNHLY and CDR2 FYNNEI. The CDR3 protein is CASSDGRFYEQYF. The CDR3 DNA reads as TGTGCCAGCAGTGACGGCAGGTTCTACGAGCAGTACTTC.

The chain is built from TRBV4-2 and TRBJ2-7; 8 nucleotides line up with TRBD2. After removal of 1 base from V and 3 bases from J, the junction contained 8 bases not matched to a gene. Germline CDR1 is LGHNA and CDR2 is YNFKEQ. The CDR3 extends over 16 amino acids. The CDR3 DNA follows: TGTGCCAGCAGCCAAGCGGGAGGGCTTGATGTCTACGAGCAGTACTTC. It is translated as CASSQAGGLDVYEQYF.

V is TRBV6-1 and J is TRBJ1-1; 7 bases align to TRBD1. CDR3 length: 14 amino acids. V lost 3 bases, J lost 5 bases, and 6 bases stayed unmatched. The germline V gene encodes CDR1 MNHNS and CDR2 SASEGT. Here the CDR3 DNA reads TGTGCCAGCAGTGACCCCGGGACAGCGACTGAAGCTTTCTTT. Translation: CASSDPGTATEAFF.

The V call is TRBV28, the J call TRBJ2-7; 9 nucleotides line up with TRBD2. The CDR3 has 16 amino acids. Trimming cost V 7 bases and J 0 bases; bases outside gene matches: 10. Germline assignment: CDR1 MDHEN and CDR2 SYDVKM. The CDR3 bases are TGTGCCAGCACCAGACGAAGACTAGCGGTCTCCTACGAGCAGTACTTC. Translation: CASTRRRLAVSYEQYF. The entire variable domain, with the rest obtained from reference TRBV28 and TRBJ2-7, is as follows: DVKVTQSSRYLVKRTGEKVFLECVQDMDHENMFWYRQDPGLGLRLIYFSYDVKMKEKGDIPEGYSVSREKKERFSLILESASTNQTSMYLCASTRRRLAVSYEQYFGPGTRLTVT.

The chain joins TRBV6-1 to TRBJ2-3, with 9 bases matching TRBD2. V shed 0 bases and J 6 bases; nucleotides not matched to a gene: 13. Looked up from germline, CDR1 is MNHNS and CDR2 is SASEGT. This CDR3 is 18 amino acids long. CDR3 sequence reads: CASSEAPTSGWGMDTQYF. Written as DNA, the CDR3 is TGTGCCAGCAGTGAAGCCCCAACTAGCGGGTGGGGCATGGATACGCAGTATTTT.

V gene TRBV27 combines with J gene TRBJ2-3; no clear D gene. The CDR3 runs 13 residues. V shed 5 bases and J shed 6 bases, with 12 bases lying between them. Germline V gene sequence: CDR1 MNHEY, CDR2 SMNVEV (reference sequence). CDR3 amino acids: CASSPGRRDTQYF. The CDR3 DNA sequence: TGTGCCAGCAGTCCCGGCCGGCGGGATACGCAGTATTTT.

This chain uses TRBV9 with TRBJ2-1; TRBD2 matches 11 bases. Germline values: CDR1 SGDLS, CDR2 YYNGEE. Unmatched junction bases numbered 5, after V lost 4 bases and J lost 8 bases. The CDR3 is 14 amino acids. CDR3 nucleotide sequence: TGTGCCAGCAGCCTTGGGACTAGCGGCGATGAGCAGTTCTTC. It yields the protein CASSLGTSGDEQFF. The whole variable domain, remainder taken from reference TRBV9 and TRBJ2-1, is DSGVTQTPKHLITATGQRVTLRCSPRSGDLSVYWYQQSLDQGLQFLIQYYNGEERAKGNILERFSAQQFPDLHSELNLSSLELGDSALYFCASSLGTSGDEQFFGPGTRLTVL.

The J gene is TRBJ2-5, the V gene TRBV6-1; the D is unclear. The CDR3 is 15 amino acids. V dropped 4 bases and J dropped 1 base, with 13 bases sitting between them. Germline lookup yields CDR1 MNHNS and CDR2 SASEGT. CDR3 residues: CASSVHTSAQETQYF. CDR3 DNA: TGTGCCAGCAGTGTGCATACAAGTGCCCAAGAGACCCAGTACTTC.